Listed below are T cell receptor beta chains from one sample, sequenced in a study of cytomegalovirus exposure and HLA in healthy donors. The data were produced by immunoSEQ multiplex PCR, yet TCRdb's version contains in-frame clones alone and is incomplete. The sample includes around 67,000 clones, approximately 60% of them seen just once. The sample was PBMCs. Source of these receptors: a woman aged 45-60 years in good health and CMV-seronegative. Both conserved end residues are part of each CDR3. The order of the fields is V gene, CDR3 length, clone size, D gene, J gene, CDR3 protein, CDR3 DNA. The D gene is left open where the match is weak. Size values are once, few and many counts, or a class for expanded clones, and some rows have none.

v_call: TRBV29-1; cdr3_length: 18; clone_size: .; d_call: TRBD1; j_call: TRBJ2-1; cdr3_aa: CSVEGLPGQGGSYNEQFF; cdr3_nt: TGCAGCGTTGAAGGTCTCCCGGGACAGGGAGGCTCCTACAATGAGCAGTTCTTC
v_call: TRBV5-4; cdr3_length: 17; clone_size: few; d_call: TRBD1; j_call: TRBJ1-2; cdr3_aa: CVSSPPNRQGGRYGYTF; cdr3_nt: TGTGTCAGCAGCCCCCCGAATAGACAGGGGGGTCGGTATGGCTACACCTTC
v_call: TRBV28; cdr3_length: 14; clone_size: .; d_call: TRBD1; j_call: TRBJ1-5; cdr3_aa: CASSQQGTVFSQHF; cdr3_nt: TGTGCCAGCAGCCAGCAAGGGACAGTTTTCTCCCAGCATTTT
v_call: TRBV7-2; cdr3_length: 15; clone_size: .; d_call: .; j_call: TRBJ1-2; cdr3_aa: CASSLADSRIYGYTF; cdr3_nt: TGTGCCAGCAGCTTAGCGGACAGCCGCATTTATGGCTACACCTTC
v_call: TRBV29-1; cdr3_length: 13; clone_size: .; d_call: TRBD1; j_call: TRBJ1-5; cdr3_aa: CSVAQGADQPQHF; cdr3_nt: TGCAGCGTTGCTCAGGGGGCCGATCAGCCCCAGCATTTT
v_call: TRBV19; cdr3_length: 15; clone_size: .; d_call: TRBD2; j_call: TRBJ2-3; cdr3_aa: CASNTAGVLSDTQYF; cdr3_nt: TGTGCCAGTAATACAGCGGGAGTTTTGTCAGATACGCAGTATTTT
v_call: TRBV4-3; cdr3_length: 15; clone_size: .; d_call: TRBD2; j_call: TRBJ2-3; cdr3_aa: CASSPMLAGTDTQYF; cdr3_nt: TGCGCCAGCAGCCCTATGCTAGCGGGGACAGATACGCAGTATTTT
v_call: TRBV28; cdr3_length: 15; clone_size: .; d_call: TRBD2; j_call: TRBJ2-7; cdr3_aa: CASSPVAGGSYEQYF; cdr3_nt: TGTGCCAGCAGCCCCGTAGCGGGAGGGTCCTACGAGCAGTACTTC
v_call: TRBV2; cdr3_length: 17; clone_size: .; d_call: TRBD2; j_call: TRBJ2-5; cdr3_aa: CASSERMGLAGGETQYF; cdr3_nt: TGTGCCAGCAGTGAAAGGATGGGACTAGCGGGAGGAGAGACCCAGTACTTC
v_call: TRBV29-1; cdr3_length: 16; clone_size: .; d_call: .; j_call: TRBJ1-4; cdr3_aa: CSVVVGGGSTNEKLFF; cdr3_nt: TGCAGCGTTGTTGTTGGGGGGGGGAGCACTAATGAAAAACTGTTTTTT
v_call: TRBV5-6; cdr3_length: 15; clone_size: .; d_call: TRBD1; j_call: TRBJ1-2; cdr3_aa: CASSPRTGPLYGYTF; cdr3_nt: TGTGCCAGCAGCCCACGGACAGGGCCCCTCTATGGCTACACCTTC
v_call: TRBV6-6; cdr3_length: 16; clone_size: .; d_call: TRBD1; j_call: TRBJ1-2; cdr3_aa: CASSYSPGQVNYGYTF; cdr3_nt: TGTGCCAGCAGTTACTCCCCGGGACAGGTGAACTATGGCTACACCTTC
v_call: TRBV6-5; cdr3_length: 13; clone_size: .; d_call: .; j_call: TRBJ2-7; cdr3_aa: CASRSRADREQYF; cdr3_nt: TGTGCCAGCAGGTCCAGGGCAGATCGGGAGCAGTACTTC
v_call: TRBV19; cdr3_length: 15; clone_size: .; d_call: TRBD2; j_call: TRBJ2-1; cdr3_aa: CASSIGTSAHNEQFF; cdr3_nt: TGTGCCAGTAGTATAGGGACTAGCGCCCACAATGAGCAGTTCTTC
v_call: TRBV6-6; cdr3_length: 14; clone_size: once; d_call: TRBD1; j_call: TRBJ1-2; cdr3_aa: CASSDQGAGGGYTF; cdr3_nt: TGTGCCAGCAGTGACCAGGGGGCAGGTGGTGGCTACACCTTC
v_call: TRBV5-6; cdr3_length: 15; clone_size: .; d_call: TRBD2; j_call: TRBJ2-3; cdr3_aa: CASTRLAGSTDTQYF; cdr3_nt: TGTGCCAGCACCCGACTAGCGGGTAGCACAGATACGCAGTATTTT
v_call: TRBV2; cdr3_length: 14; clone_size: .; d_call: TRBD2; j_call: TRBJ2-1; cdr3_aa: CASRGLATYNEQFF; cdr3_nt: TGTGCCAGCAGAGGACTAGCGACATACAATGAGCAGTTCTTC
v_call: TRBV6-4; cdr3_length: 15; clone_size: few; d_call: TRBD2; j_call: TRBJ2-3; cdr3_aa: CASSVTSGSSDTQYF; cdr3_nt: TGTGCCAGCAGCGTGACTAGCGGGAGCTCAGATACGCAGTATTTT
v_call: TRBV15; cdr3_length: 17; clone_size: few; d_call: TRBD2; j_call: TRBJ2-1; cdr3_aa: CATSRRTSGNSYNEQFF; cdr3_nt: TGTGCCACCAGCAGGAGGACTAGCGGTAACTCCTACAATGAGCAGTTCTTC
v_call: TRBV13; cdr3_length: 17; clone_size: few; d_call: TRBD2; j_call: TRBJ2-7; cdr3_aa: CASSLSRRGGREYEQYF; cdr3_nt: TGTGCCAGCAGCTTAAGCCGGCGGGGCGGGAGGGAGTACGAGCAGTACTTC
v_call: TRBV2; cdr3_length: 15; clone_size: .; d_call: TRBD1; j_call: TRBJ2-2; cdr3_aa: CASSLTGGGTGELFF; cdr3_nt: TGTGCCAGCAGCCTTACAGGGGGCGGCACCGGGGAGCTGTTTTTT
v_call: TRBV27; cdr3_length: 15; clone_size: .; d_call: TRBD1; j_call: TRBJ1-1; cdr3_aa: CASSPRQGQNTEAFF; cdr3_nt: TGTGCCAGCAGCCCTAGACAGGGTCAGAACACTGAAGCTTTCTTT
v_call: TRBV29-1; cdr3_length: 14; clone_size: .; d_call: TRBD1; j_call: TRBJ1-4; cdr3_aa: CSARTGVLGEKLFF; cdr3_nt: TGCAGCGCCCGGACAGGGGTTCTGGGCGAAAAACTGTTTTTT
v_call: TRBV5-1; cdr3_length: 16; clone_size: .; d_call: TRBD1; j_call: TRBJ1-4; cdr3_aa: CASSLGGGTGAEKLFF; cdr3_nt: TGCGCCAGCAGCTTGGGTGGAGGGACAGGGGCTGAAAAACTGTTTTTT
v_call: TRBV6-4; cdr3_length: 15; clone_size: .; d_call: TRBD2; j_call: TRBJ2-1; cdr3_aa: CASRESGASYNEQFF; cdr3_nt: TGTGCCAGCAGGGAAAGCGGGGCCTCCTACAATGAGCAGTTCTTC
v_call: TRBV5-4; cdr3_length: 15; clone_size: .; d_call: TRBD1; j_call: TRBJ1-2; cdr3_aa: CASSLDIQGSYGYTF; cdr3_nt: TGTGCCAGCAGCTTGGATATACAGGGGTCCTATGGCTACACCTTC
v_call: TRBV7-9; cdr3_length: 14; clone_size: once; d_call: TRBD2; j_call: TRBJ2-7; cdr3_aa: CASSSGLAVGKQYF; cdr3_nt: TGTGCCAGCAGCTCCGGGCTAGCGGTAGGAAAGCAGTACTTC
v_call: TRBV9; cdr3_length: 13; clone_size: .; d_call: .; j_call: TRBJ2-3; cdr3_aa: CASRGGGLDTQYF; cdr3_nt: TGTGCCAGCAGAGGCGGAGGGCTTGATACGCAGTATTTT
v_call: TRBV15; cdr3_length: 16; clone_size: .; d_call: TRBD2; j_call: TRBJ2-1; cdr3_aa: CATSRDIAGVINEQFF; cdr3_nt: TGTGCCACCAGCAGAGATATAGCGGGAGTAATCAATGAGCAGTTCTTC
v_call: TRBV13; cdr3_length: 13; clone_size: .; d_call: .; j_call: TRBJ2-7; cdr3_aa: CASSLRSQYEQYF; cdr3_nt: TGTGCCAGCAGCTTAAGGAGCCAATACGAGCAGTACTTC
v_call: TRBV4-3; cdr3_length: 15; clone_size: .; d_call: TRBD1; j_call: TRBJ1-1; cdr3_aa: CASSQDTGEDTEAFF; cdr3_nt: TGCGCCAGCAGCCAAGATACAGGGGAGGACACTGAAGCTTTCTTT
v_call: TRBV5-1; cdr3_length: 14; clone_size: .; d_call: .; j_call: TRBJ1-1; cdr3_aa: CASMRAGGDTEAFF; cdr3_nt: TGCGCCAGCATGAGGGCGGGGGGGGACACTGAAGCTTTCTTT
v_call: TRBV6-6; cdr3_length: 14; clone_size: .; d_call: .; j_call: TRBJ1-1; cdr3_aa: CASSYKLALAEAFF; cdr3_nt: TGTGCCAGCAGTTACAAGTTGGCACTAGCTGAAGCTTTCTTT
v_call: TRBV18; cdr3_length: 14; clone_size: .; d_call: TRBD1; j_call: TRBJ1-2; cdr3_aa: CASSPGQGAFGYTF; cdr3_nt: TGTGCCAGCTCTCCGGGACAGGGGGCGTTTGGCTACACCTTC
v_call: TRBV28; cdr3_length: 17; clone_size: .; d_call: TRBD1; j_call: TRBJ1-5; cdr3_aa: CASSSPHGQGNNQPQHF; cdr3_nt: TGTGCCAGCAGTAGCCCTCACGGACAGGGGAACAATCAGCCCCAGCATTTT
v_call: TRBV18; cdr3_length: 15; clone_size: .; d_call: .; j_call: TRBJ2-2; cdr3_aa: CASSSTVANTGELFF; cdr3_nt: TGTGCCAGCTCATCGACAGTTGCTAACACCGGGGAGCTGTTTTTT
v_call: TRBV18; cdr3_length: 13; clone_size: .; d_call: TRBD1; j_call: TRBJ1-2; cdr3_aa: CASSTGTGYGYTF; cdr3_nt: TGTGCCAGCTCAACCGGGACAGGGTATGGCTACACCTTC
v_call: TRBV6-6; cdr3_length: 12; clone_size: few; d_call: .; j_call: TRBJ1-2; cdr3_aa: CASSQYREGYTF; cdr3_nt: TGTGCCAGCAGCCAATACAGGGAGGGCTACACCTTC
v_call: TRBV6-6; cdr3_length: 14; clone_size: few; d_call: TRBD2; j_call: TRBJ2-1; cdr3_aa: CASRGTSVDNEQFF; cdr3_nt: TGTGCCAGCAGGGGGACTAGCGTGGACAATGAGCAGTTCTTC
v_call: TRBV29-1; cdr3_length: 17; clone_size: once; d_call: TRBD2; j_call: TRBJ2-1; cdr3_aa: CSVRQTSGGFSYNEQFF; cdr3_nt: TGCAGCGTTCGTCAGACTAGCGGGGGGTTCTCCTACAATGAGCAGTTCTTC
v_call: TRBV9; cdr3_length: 12; clone_size: few; d_call: .; j_call: TRBJ2-1; cdr3_aa: CASSSPFNEQFF; cdr3_nt: TGTGCCAGCAGCTCCCCGTTCAATGAGCAGTTCTTC
v_call: TRBV11-1; cdr3_length: 13; clone_size: once; d_call: TRBD1; j_call: TRBJ2-5; cdr3_aa: CASRATGAETQYF; cdr3_nt: TGTGCCAGCAGAGCGACAGGGGCAGAGACCCAGTACTTC
v_call: TRBV25-1; cdr3_length: 13; clone_size: .; d_call: TRBD1; j_call: TRBJ1-5; cdr3_aa: CASSGTGNQPQHF; cdr3_nt: TGTGCCAGCAGCGGGACAGGGAATCAGCCCCAGCATTTT
v_call: TRBV7-8; cdr3_length: 13; clone_size: .; d_call: .; j_call: TRBJ2-1; cdr3_aa: CASSRSLSDEQFF; cdr3_nt: TGTGCCAGCAGCCGATCCCTCAGCGATGAGCAGTTCTTC
v_call: TRBV7-2; cdr3_length: 15; clone_size: .; d_call: TRBD1; j_call: TRBJ1-5; cdr3_aa: CASSLRTGRDQPQHF; cdr3_nt: TGTGCCAGCAGCCTAAGGACAGGGAGAGATCAGCCCCAGCATTTT
v_call: TRBV19; cdr3_length: 12; clone_size: once; d_call: .; j_call: TRBJ1-5; cdr3_aa: CASSEYYQPQHF; cdr3_nt: TGTGCCAGTAGTGAGTATTATCAGCCCCAGCATTTT
v_call: TRBV7-2; cdr3_length: 14; clone_size: .; d_call: TRBD1; j_call: TRBJ1-5; cdr3_aa: CASSSGGFNQPQHF; cdr3_nt: TGTGCCAGCAGCTCAGGGGGATTCAATCAGCCCCAGCATTTT
v_call: TRBV5-1; cdr3_length: 16; clone_size: .; d_call: TRBD2; j_call: TRBJ2-3; cdr3_aa: CASSLSAGGLTDTQYF; cdr3_nt: TGCGCCAGCAGCCTCTCAGCGGGAGGGCTCACAGATACGCAGTATTTT
v_call: TRBV27; cdr3_length: 14; clone_size: few; d_call: .; j_call: TRBJ1-4; cdr3_aa: CASRMGGVNEKLFF; cdr3_nt: TGTGCCAGCAGGATGGGGGGGGTTAATGAAAAACTGTTTTTT
v_call: TRBV2; cdr3_length: 14; clone_size: few; d_call: TRBD1; j_call: TRBJ2-5; cdr3_aa: CASRDRTGVETQYF; cdr3_nt: TGTGCCAGCAGAGACCGGACAGGGGTAGAGACCCAGTACTTC
v_call: TRBV4-3; cdr3_length: 16; clone_size: .; d_call: .; j_call: TRBJ2-5; cdr3_aa: CASSKEVGGQGETQYF; cdr3_nt: TGCGCCAGCAGTAAGGAGGTAGGCGGCCAAGGGGAGACCCAGTACTTC
v_call: TRBV5-1; cdr3_length: 14; clone_size: .; d_call: .; j_call: TRBJ1-2; cdr3_aa: CASSLAGGPGGYTF; cdr3_nt: TGCGCCAGCAGCTTGGCCGGAGGCCCTGGGGGCTACACCTTC
v_call: TRBV4-3; cdr3_length: 18; clone_size: .; d_call: TRBD1; j_call: TRBJ2-2; cdr3_aa: CASSYGTGGISNTGELFF; cdr3_nt: TGCGCCAGCAGCTACGGGACAGGGGGCATTTCGAACACCGGGGAGCTGTTTTTT
v_call: TRBV19; cdr3_length: 14; clone_size: .; d_call: TRBD1; j_call: TRBJ1-3; cdr3_aa: CASSRGQGAHTIYF; cdr3_nt: TGTGCCAGTAGTAGGGGACAGGGAGCTCACACCATATATTTT